The sequence of this T cell receptor (beta chain) was determined in a study of blood T cell repertoires in COVID-19. Produced via immunoSEQ multiplex PCR; TCRdb's table is partial and in-frame only. The sample yields around 260,000 clones, approximately 86% seen once. The CDR3 is 12 amino acids. V was clipped by 1 base and J by 7 bases, with 8 bases between them. In germline, CDR1 is SGHVS, CDR2 FNYEAQ. This chain connects TRBV7-6 to TRBJ2-7, with D possibly matching TRBD1 (5 bases). Sequenced sample: peripheral blood. This clonotype was obtained from a man aged 25 to 40 with active or convalescent COVID-19. The CDR3 region is CASSLEGREQYF. For the CDR3, the DNA is TGTGCCAGCAGCTTAGAGGGGCGGGAGCAGTACTTC.